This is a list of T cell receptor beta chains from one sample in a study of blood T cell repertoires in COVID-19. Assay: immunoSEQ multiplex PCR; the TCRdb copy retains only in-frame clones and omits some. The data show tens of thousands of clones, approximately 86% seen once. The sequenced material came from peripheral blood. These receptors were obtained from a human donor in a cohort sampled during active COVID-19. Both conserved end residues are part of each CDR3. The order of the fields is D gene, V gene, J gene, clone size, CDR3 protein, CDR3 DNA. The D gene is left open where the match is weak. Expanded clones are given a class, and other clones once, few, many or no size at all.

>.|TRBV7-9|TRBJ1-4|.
CASTREGEKLFF
TGTGCCAGCACTCGGGAAGGCGAAAAACTGTTTTTT
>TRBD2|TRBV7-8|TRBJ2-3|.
CASSLARGLAGTDTQYF
TGTGCCAGCAGCTTAGCCAGGGGACTAGCGGGCACAGATACGCAGTATTTT
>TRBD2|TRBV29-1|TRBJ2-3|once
CSVEGMTSGKADTQYF
TGCAGCGTTGAGGGGATGACTAGCGGGAAGGCAGATACGCAGTATTTT
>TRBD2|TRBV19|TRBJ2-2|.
CASIVRGLAGGPSTGELFF
TGTGCCAGTATAGTTAGGGGACTAGCGGGAGGGCCCAGCACCGGGGAGCTGTTTTTT
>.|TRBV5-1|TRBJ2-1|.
CASSPGNNEQFF
TGCGCCAGCAGCCCGGGGAACAATGAGCAGTTCTTC
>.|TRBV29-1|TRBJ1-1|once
CSPVMGRTLNTEAFF
TGCAGCCCTGTCATGGGGAGGACACTGAACACTGAAGCTTTCTTT
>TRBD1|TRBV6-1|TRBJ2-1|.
CASSRPGQGINEQFF
TGTGCCAGCAGCCGACCGGGACAGGGAATTAATGAGCAGTTCTTC
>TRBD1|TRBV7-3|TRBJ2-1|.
CASSSDRGSYNEQFF
TGTGCCAGCAGCTCAGACAGGGGGTCCTACAATGAGCAGTTCTTC
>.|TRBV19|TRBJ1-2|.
CASSPGHLLHYGYTF
TGTGCCAGTAGCCCGGGACACCTACTTCACTATGGCTACACCTTC
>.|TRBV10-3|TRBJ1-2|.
CAISATGLNYGYTF
TGTGCCATCAGTGCCACAGGGCTTAACTATGGCTACACCTTC
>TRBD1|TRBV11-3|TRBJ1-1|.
CASSPGTGEAFF
TGTGCCAGCAGCCCCGGGACAGGTGAAGCTTTCTTT
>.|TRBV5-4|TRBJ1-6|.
CASSQTRGNSPLHF
TGTGCCAGCAGCCAGACAAGGGGAAATTCACCCCTCCACTTT
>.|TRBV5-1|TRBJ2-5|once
CASSLEEGAKTQYF
TGCGCCAGCAGCTTGGAGGAGGGGGCGAAGACCCAGTACTTC
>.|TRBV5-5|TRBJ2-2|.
CASSPQGTRELFF
TGTGCCAGCAGCCCCCAGGGGACCAGGGAGCTGTTTTTT
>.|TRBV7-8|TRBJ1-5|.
CASSLGQVGNQPQHF
TGTGCCAGCAGCTTAGGACAGGTGGGCAATCAGCCCCAGCATTTT
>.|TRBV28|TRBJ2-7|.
CASRRPGSGSAYEQYF
TGTGCCAGCAGGAGGCCAGGGTCCGGGAGCGCCTACGAGCAGTACTTC
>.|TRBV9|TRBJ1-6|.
CASSVEAGGESPLHF
TGTGCCAGCAGCGTAGAGGCAGGCGGGGAATCACCCCTCCACTTT
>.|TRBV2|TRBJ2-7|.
CASRGPRASYEQYF
TGTGCCAGCAGGGGGCCCAGGGCCTCCTACGAGCAGTACTTC
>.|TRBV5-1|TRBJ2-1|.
CASSLRTSLFEQFF
TGCGCCAGCAGCTTGCGGACTTCCCTTTTTGAGCAGTTCTTC
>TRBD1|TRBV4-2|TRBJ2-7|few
CASSQGQGDYEQYF
TGTGCCAGCAGCCAAGGCCAGGGGGACTACGAGCAGTACTTC
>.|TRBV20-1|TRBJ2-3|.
CSADYRVSQYF
TGCAGTGCTGACTACAGGGTTTCGCAGTATTTT
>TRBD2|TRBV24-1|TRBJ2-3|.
CATSDPTSGRPDTQYF
TGTGCCACCAGTGACCCGACTAGCGGGAGGCCAGATACGCAGTATTTT
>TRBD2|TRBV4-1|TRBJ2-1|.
CASSQVGGLAGIYNEQFF
TGCGCCAGCAGCCAAGTCGGCGGGCTAGCGGGCATTTACAATGAGCAGTTCTTC
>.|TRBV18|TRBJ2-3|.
CASSPGTDTQYF
TGTGCCAGCTCACCCGGCACAGATACGCAGTATTTT
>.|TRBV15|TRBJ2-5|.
CATSRDYREETQYF
TGTGCCACCAGCAGAGATTACAGGGAAGAGACCCAGTACTTC
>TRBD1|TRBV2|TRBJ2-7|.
CASRQDRQTYEQYF
TGTGCCAGCAGACAGGACAGGCAAACCTACGAGCAGTACTTC
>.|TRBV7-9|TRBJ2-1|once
CASSPAGPGEQFF
TGTGCCAGCAGCCCGGCGGGTCCGGGTGAGCAGTTCTTC
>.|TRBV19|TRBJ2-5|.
CASSPVRQIQETQYF
TGTGCCAGTAGTCCCGTTAGACAGATTCAAGAGACCCAGTACTTC
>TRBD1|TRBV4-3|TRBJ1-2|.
CASSQRTGTPSYF
TGCGCCAGCAGCCAACGGACAGGGACTCCCTCATACTTC
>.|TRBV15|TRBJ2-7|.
CATSSIVHYEQYF
TGTGCCACCAGCAGCATTGTCCACTACGAGCAGTACTTC
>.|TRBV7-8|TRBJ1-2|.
CASSLVRAGLYGYTF
TGTGCCAGCAGCTTAGTTAGGGCAGGACTCTATGGCTACACCTTC
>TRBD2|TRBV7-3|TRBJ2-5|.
CASSPWGGGAETQYF
TGTGCCAGCAGCCCCTGGGGCGGGGGGGCGGAGACCCAGTACTTC
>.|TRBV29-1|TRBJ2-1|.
CSVALRAEQFF
TGCAGCGTTGCTCTTCGAGCCGAACAGTTCTTC
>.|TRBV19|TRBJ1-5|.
CASSIEVSNQPQHF
TGTGCCAGTAGTATTGAGGTTAGCAATCAGCCCCAGCATTTT
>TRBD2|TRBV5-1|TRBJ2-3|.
CASSSGTSGRAYADTQYF
TGCGCCAGCAGCTCCGGGACTAGCGGGAGGGCTTATGCAGATACGCAGTATTTT
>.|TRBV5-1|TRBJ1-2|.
CASSRGAGRGWNNNYGYTF
TGCGCCAGCAGCCGGGGGGCCGGGAGAGGTTGGAACAATAACTATGGCTACACCTTC
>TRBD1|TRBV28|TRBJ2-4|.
CASSSGDRVNIQYF
TGTGCCAGCAGTTCCGGGGACAGGGTAAACATTCAGTACTTC
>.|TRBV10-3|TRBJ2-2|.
CAISESRGGELFF
TGTGCCATCAGTGAGTCGAGAGGCGGGGAGCTGTTTTTT
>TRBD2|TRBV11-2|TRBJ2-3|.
CASSPSPGGGSTDTQYF
TGTGCCAGCAGCCCCTCCCCGGGCGGGGGGAGCACAGATACGCAGTATTTT
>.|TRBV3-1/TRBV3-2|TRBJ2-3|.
CASSDHSGALTQYF
TGTGCCAGCAGCGACCACTCAGGGGCCCTTACGCAGTATTTT
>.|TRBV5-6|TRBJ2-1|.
CASSLTVQVSYNEQFF
TGTGCCAGCAGCCTGACGGTCCAGGTGTCCTACAATGAGCAGTTCTTC
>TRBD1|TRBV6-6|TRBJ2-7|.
CASSAKGQGIREQYF
TGTGCCAGCAGTGCAAAGGGACAGGGGATAAGAGAGCAGTACTTC
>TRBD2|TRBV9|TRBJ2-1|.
CASSGLGGGSSYNEQFF
TGTGCCAGCAGTGGGCTTGGGGGAGGGAGCTCCTACAATGAGCAGTTCTTC
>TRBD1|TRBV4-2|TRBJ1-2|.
CASSQELLLGQGDDGYTF
TGTGCCAGCAGCCAAGAATTGCTTCTGGGCCAGGGGGACGATGGCTACACCTTC
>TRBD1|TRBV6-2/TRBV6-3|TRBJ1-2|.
CASSYPGQGANYGYTF
TGTGCCAGCAGTTACCCCGGACAGGGGGCTAACTATGGCTACACCTTC
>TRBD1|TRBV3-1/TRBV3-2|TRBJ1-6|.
CASSKNRGSSYNSPLHF
TGTGCCAGCAGTAAAAACAGGGGAAGCTCCTATAATTCACCCCTCCACTTT
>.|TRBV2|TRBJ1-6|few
CASVGGASLSSYNSPLHF
TGTGCCAGCGTGGGGGGGGCCTCGCTGAGCTCCTATAATTCACCCCTCCACTTT
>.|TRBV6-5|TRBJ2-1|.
CASSRSGAGGDEQFF
TGTGCCAGCAGTCGTAGTGGGGCCGGTGGGGATGAGCAGTTCTTC
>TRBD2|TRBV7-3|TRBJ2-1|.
CASSPTSGSYNEQFF
TGTGCCAGCAGCCCCACTAGCGGGAGTTACAATGAGCAGTTCTTC
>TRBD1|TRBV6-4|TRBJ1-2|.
CASSATGGADYGYTF
TGTGCCAGCAGTGCTACAGGGGGCGCCGACTATGGCTACACCTTC
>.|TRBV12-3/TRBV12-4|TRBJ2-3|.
CASSLPSFDTQYF
TGTGCCAGCAGTCTACCATCATTTGATACGCAGTATTTT
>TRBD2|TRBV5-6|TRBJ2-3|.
CASRIAGVGTDTQYF
TGTGCCAGCAGGATAGCGGGGGTGGGCACAGATACGCAGTATTTT
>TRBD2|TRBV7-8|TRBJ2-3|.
CASSSKREVTDTQYF
TGTGCCAGCAGCTCCAAGCGGGAGGTAACAGATACGCAGTATTTT
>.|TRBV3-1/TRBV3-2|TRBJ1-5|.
CASSQTFDRLGHNQPQHF
TGTGCCAGCAGCCAGACCTTTGACAGGTTGGGGCACAATCAGCCCCAGCATTTT